The text below deals with one TCR beta chain. The CDR3 totals 13 residues. CDR1 SGHRS and CDR2 YFSETQ come from the germline V gene. V gave up 2 bases and J gave up 9 bases, with 15 bases separating them. This sample was included in a study of tumor-infiltrating lymphocytes in primary liver carcinoma. The wider study: These were node-negative, non-metastatic T1-T3 tumors of roughly 4 to 11 cm. Sample yields, roughly 3.5 to 7.13 million productive TCRbeta reads, were similar across the tissue types.

Starting material of around 490 ng total RNA yielded TCR beta cDNA via a constant-region primer. Three nested multiplex PCR rounds, a slightly modified ARM-PCR, produced the libraries for TCR beta. The two initial PCR rounds, roughly 9 cycles each, used TRBV1-TRBV30 forward and C-beta reverse primers. MiXCR was run by TCRdb on the multiplex PCR reads, yielding one entry per CDR3 protein. The table records 45,000 or so distinct CDR3 sequences, 73% of them present only once. Without any cell sorting, about 20-32 mg of bulk tissue yielded co-extracted RNA and DNA. Without exception, tumor samples held over 75% viable tumor cells.

Sequencing input: liver tumor tissue from sampling region 2. The subset: tumor region T2, inferior pole. The V and J genes are TRBV5-1 and TRBJ2-7; D perhaps matches TRBD2 (5 bases). The clonotype originates from a man aged 35 to 55 with primary liver carcinoma and hepatitis B virus infection. The CDR3 bases are TGCGCCAGCAGCTTAGTGGGAGTAGGCGGGCAGTACTTC. Its translation: CASSLVGVGGQYF.